The 8 T cell receptor beta chains below come from one sample, sequenced in a study of OX40 agonist ivuxolimab in advanced cancers. The data were produced by immunoSEQ multiplex PCR, yet TCRdb's version contains in-frame clones alone and is incomplete. Of 45,000 to 60,000 clones in the sample, roughly nine tenths were seen once. The sample in question was CD4+ or CD8+ T cells sorted from blood, obtained in a trial of the OX40 agonist ivuxolimab. The receptors originated from an adult with an advanced solid tumor such as melanoma, head and neck, liver or kidney cancer.

The V and J genes are TRBV9 and TRBJ1-5, with D perhaps matching TRBD1 (5 bases). Looked up from germline, CDR1 is SGDLS and CDR2 is YYNGEE. Trimming removed 4 bases at V and 9 bases at J, with 26 bases between. The length of the CDR3 is 17 residues. The CDR3 region has the DNA TGTGCCAGCAGCCAAGCTCAGGGTGAACCCGGTAGCTGGCCCCAGCATTTT. The encoded protein is CASSQAQGEPGSWPQHF.

The J gene is TRBJ2-1, the V gene TRBV5-1; 8 bases are shared with TRBD2. Trimming at V came to 0 bases and at J to 5 bases, leaving 1 base not matched to a gene. The CDR3 loop spans 14 amino acids. Germline V gene sequence: CDR1 SGHRS, CDR2 YFSETQ. CDR3 sequence reads: CASSLGRGDNEQFF. CDR3 nucleotide sequence: TGCGCCAGCAGCTTGGGGCGGGGGGACAATGAGCAGTTCTTC.

The chain combines TRBV4-3 with TRBJ1-2; D may be TRBD1 (6 bases). Germline V gene data show CDR1 as LGHNA and CDR2 as YSLEER. This CDR3 contains 15 residues. The ends were cut back, 0 bases at V and 4 bases at J, with 12 bases in the middle. The CDR3 nucleotides read TGCGCCAGCAGCCAAGATGATCAGGGGAGCTATGGCTACACCTTC. Its translation is CASSQDDQGSYGYTF.

The rearrangement joins TRBV5-6 to TRBJ2-3; D not certain. The V end lost 0 bases, the J end lost 6 bases, and 17 bases lay between the germline ends. The CDR3 covers 16 residues. Germline-derived CDR1 and CDR2 are SGHDT and YYEEEE. CDR3 protein: CASSLAVREDKDTQYF. The CDR3 nucleotides are TGTGCCAGCAGCTTGGCCGTTAGAGAGGATAAGGATACGCAGTATTTT.

The gene calls are TRBV6-1 and TRBJ2-7; the match to TRBD1 covers 8 bases. This CDR3 spans 15 amino acids. The V gene end was trimmed by 7 bases and the J gene end by 3 bases; junction bases not matched to a gene: 11. Per the germline V gene, CDR1 is MNHNS and CDR2 is SASEGT. The DNA of the CDR3 is TGTGCCAGCACCATGGACAGGGCGAACGTCTACGAGCAGTACTTC. Translation: CASTMDRANVYEQYF.

Only a few counts were recorded for this clone. CDR3 in DNA: TGTGCCAGCAGGTATACAGCCTACAATGAGCAGTTCTTC. The encoded protein is CASRYTAYNEQFF. The chain uses TRBV28 and TRBJ2-1, with unresolved D. V dropped 6 bases and J dropped 2 bases, with 8 bases sitting between them. From germline, CDR1 is MDHEN and CDR2 SYDVKM. The CDR3 has 13 residues.

V and J are TRBV25-1 and TRBJ2-1, with 7 bases aligning to TRBD2. The CDR3 contains 15 residues. Trimming took 5 bases from V and 1 from J; bases not matched to a gene: 5. Germline V gene sequence: CDR1 MGHDK, CDR2 SYGVNS. CDR3 nucleotides: TGTGCCAGCAGTCTGGAAGCGGGGTCCTACAATGAGCAGTTCTTC. Amino acid sequence: CASSLEAGSYNEQFF.

J is TRBJ2-5 and V is TRBV7-9; possibly TRBD1 for D (6 bases). The CDR3 loop spans 14 amino acids. Germline V lookup: CDR1 SEHNR, CDR2 FQNEAQ (reference sequence). V was clipped by 6 bases and J by 2 bases, with 13 bases between them. The DNA for the CDR3 is TGTGCCAGCAGTTACGGACAGATACAAGAGACCCAGTACTTC. It encodes CASSYGQIQETQYF.